This T cell receptor beta chain was identified in a study of PD-1 blockade in classical Hodgkin lymphoma. Study results and caveats: Newly diagnosed patients were said to have less baseline TCR diversity than healthy donors did. No one has yet defined what causes the repertoire differences, which may be disease activity or prior therapy.

Only in-frame clones appear in the TCRdb table, and some are missing; sequencing was by immunoSEQ multiplex PCR. The table includes 20,000 or so clones, approximately 92% detected once. Documented time point: newly diagnosed, previously untreated cHL patient sample. Researchers used magnetic negative selection to pull out pure CD4+ T cells from thawed PBMCs. Peripheral samples used as comparators were newly diagnosed, untreated classical Hodgkin lymphoma PBMCs. Comments on this clone: Its antigen is unidentified.

The sequenced sample was CD4+ T cells from blood. The TCR originated in a human donor with classical Hodgkin lymphoma.

CDR3 nucleotides: TGCAGCGTTGCCAACAATGAGCAGTTCTTC. The encoded protein is CSVANNEQFF. This chain connects TRBV29-1 to TRBJ2-1, with D uncertain. V lost 4 bases to trimming and J lost 5 bases, with 3 bases between them. There are 10 residues in the CDR3. CDR1 SQVTM and CDR2 ANQGSEA come from the germline V gene.